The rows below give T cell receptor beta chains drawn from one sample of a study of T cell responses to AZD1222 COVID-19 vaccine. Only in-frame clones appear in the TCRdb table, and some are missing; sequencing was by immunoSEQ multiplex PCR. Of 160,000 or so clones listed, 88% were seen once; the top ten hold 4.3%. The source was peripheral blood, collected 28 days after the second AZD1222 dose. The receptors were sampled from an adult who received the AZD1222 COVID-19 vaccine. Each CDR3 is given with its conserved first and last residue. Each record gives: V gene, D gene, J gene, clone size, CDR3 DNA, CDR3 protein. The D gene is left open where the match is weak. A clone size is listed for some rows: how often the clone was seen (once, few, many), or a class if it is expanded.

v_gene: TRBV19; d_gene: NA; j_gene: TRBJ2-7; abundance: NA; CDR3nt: TGTGCCAGTAGTCAGGGGTATGGGGGCTCCTACGAGCAGTACTTC; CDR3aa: CASSQGYGGSYEQYF
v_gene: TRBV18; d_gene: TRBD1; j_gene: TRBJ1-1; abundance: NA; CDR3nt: TGTGCCAGCTCCCCCGGGGGACAGGGGAGCCCTGAAGCTTTCTTT; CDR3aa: CASSPGGQGSPEAFF
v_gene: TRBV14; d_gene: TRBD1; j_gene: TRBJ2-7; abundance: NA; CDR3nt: TGTGCCAGCAGCCCGACGACAGGGATTGGGTGGCACTCCTACGAGCAGTACTTC; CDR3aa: CASSPTTGIGWHSYEQYF
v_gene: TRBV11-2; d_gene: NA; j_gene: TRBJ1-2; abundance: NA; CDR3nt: TGTGCCAGCAGCTTAGTCGCTGCGCTGAATGGCTACACCTTC; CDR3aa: CASSLVAALNGYTF
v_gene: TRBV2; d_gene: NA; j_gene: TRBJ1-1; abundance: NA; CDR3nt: TGTGCCCTGGACAGTGAAGCTTTCTTT; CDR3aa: CALDSEAFF
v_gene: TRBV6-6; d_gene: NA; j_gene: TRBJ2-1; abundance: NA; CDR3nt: TGTGCCAGCACCGACCCAGGGCCCGACGATGAGCAGTTCTTC; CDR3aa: CASTDPGPDDEQFF
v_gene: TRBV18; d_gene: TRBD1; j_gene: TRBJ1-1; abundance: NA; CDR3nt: TGTGCCAGCTCACCGGTGCTACAGGGGGCCACTGAAGCTTTCTTT; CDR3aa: CASSPVLQGATEAFF
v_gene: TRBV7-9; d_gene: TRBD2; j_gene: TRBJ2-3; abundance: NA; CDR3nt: TGTGCCAGCAGCCGACTAGCGGGGTCCACAGATACGCAGTATTTT; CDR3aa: CASSRLAGSTDTQYF
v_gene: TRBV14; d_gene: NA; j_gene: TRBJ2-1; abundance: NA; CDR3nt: TGTGCCAGCAGCCAAGGTCTTGGCAGAACGAATGAGCAGTTCTTC; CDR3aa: CASSQGLGRTNEQFF
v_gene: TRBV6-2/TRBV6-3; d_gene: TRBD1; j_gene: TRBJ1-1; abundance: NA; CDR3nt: TGTGCCAGCAGCCCCGGGACAGGGAGGGTGAACACTGAAGCTTTCTTT; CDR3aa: CASSPGTGRVNTEAFF
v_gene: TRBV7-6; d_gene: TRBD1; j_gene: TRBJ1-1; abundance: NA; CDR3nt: TGTGCCAGCAGCTTAGCGCGGGACAGTTTGAACACTGAAGCTTTCTTT; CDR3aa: CASSLARDSLNTEAFF
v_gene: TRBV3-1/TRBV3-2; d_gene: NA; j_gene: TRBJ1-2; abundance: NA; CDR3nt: TGTGCCAGCAGCCTCGGGGACGGGAGGCTTGCTGGCTACACCTTC; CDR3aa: CASSLGDGRLAGYTF
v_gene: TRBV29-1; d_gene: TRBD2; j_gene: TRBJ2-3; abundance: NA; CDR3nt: TGCAGCGTTGAACCTAGCGGGGGCCGCGTCGTGGTTACGCAGTATTTT; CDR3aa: CSVEPSGGRVVVTQYF
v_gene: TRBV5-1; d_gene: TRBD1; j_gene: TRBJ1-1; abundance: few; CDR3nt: TGCGCCAGCAGCTCATATATGGACAGGGGGCGCTCCATGAACACTGAAGCTTTCTTT; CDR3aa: CASSSYMDRGRSMNTEAFF
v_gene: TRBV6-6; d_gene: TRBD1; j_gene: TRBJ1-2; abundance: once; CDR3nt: TGTGCCAGCATCGCCTCGGGACAGGGTATTAACTATGGCTACACCTTC; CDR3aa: CASIASGQGINYGYTF
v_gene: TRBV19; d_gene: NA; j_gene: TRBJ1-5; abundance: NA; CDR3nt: TGTGCCAGTAACTTGGGGCAGTATCAGCCCCAGCATTTT; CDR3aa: CASNLGQYQPQHF
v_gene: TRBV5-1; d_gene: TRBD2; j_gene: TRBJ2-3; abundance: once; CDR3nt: TGCGCCAGCAGCTTGGGGAGCGGGGATGCCAAAGATACGCAGTATTTT; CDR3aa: CASSLGSGDAKDTQYF
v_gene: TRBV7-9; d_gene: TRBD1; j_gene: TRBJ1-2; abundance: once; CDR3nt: TGTGCCAGCAGCTCGGGACAGGGGGCCATAGGTGGCTACACCTTC; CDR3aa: CASSSGQGAIGGYTF
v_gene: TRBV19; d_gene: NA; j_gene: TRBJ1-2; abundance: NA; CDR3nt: TGTGCCAGTAGTCCCAGACACGGCCCTCAGGGCTACACCTTC; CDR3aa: CASSPRHGPQGYTF
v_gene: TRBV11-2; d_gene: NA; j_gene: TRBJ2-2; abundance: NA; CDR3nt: TGTGCCAGCAGCTTAGATCTCTACGGGGAGCTGTTTTTT; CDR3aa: CASSLDLYGELFF